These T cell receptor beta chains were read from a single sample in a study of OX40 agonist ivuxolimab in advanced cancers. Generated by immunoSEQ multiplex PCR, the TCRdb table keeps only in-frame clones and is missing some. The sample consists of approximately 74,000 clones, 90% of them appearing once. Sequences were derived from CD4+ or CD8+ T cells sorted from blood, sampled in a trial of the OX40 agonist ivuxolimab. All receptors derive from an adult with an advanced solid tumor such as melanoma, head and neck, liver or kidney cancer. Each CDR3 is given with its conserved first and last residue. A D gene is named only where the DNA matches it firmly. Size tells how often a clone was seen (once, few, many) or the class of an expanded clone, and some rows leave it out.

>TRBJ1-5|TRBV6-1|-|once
CASSGMGRDSNQPQHF
TGTGCCAGCAGTGGAATGGGCAGGGATAGCAATCAGCCCCAGCATTTT
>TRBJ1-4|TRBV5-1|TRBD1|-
CASSRVGTGLNEKLFF
TGCGCCAGCAGCCGAGTCGGGACAGGCCTTAATGAAAAACTGTTTTTT
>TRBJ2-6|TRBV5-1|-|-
CASSSRLPSGANVLTF
TGCGCCAGCAGCTCCCGACTACCCTCTGGGGCCAACGTCCTGACTTTC
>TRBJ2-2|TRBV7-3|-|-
CASSKARGTGELFF
TGTGCCAGTTCCAAGGCCCGCGGCACCGGGGAGCTGTTTTTT
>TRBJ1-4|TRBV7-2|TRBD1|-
CASSLGDRGTNEKLFF
TGTGCCAGCAGCTTAGGGGACAGGGGTACTAATGAAAAACTGTTTTTT
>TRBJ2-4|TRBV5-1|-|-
CASSRDASKNIQYF
TGCGCCAGCAGCCGCGACGCCTCCAAAAACATTCAGTACTTC
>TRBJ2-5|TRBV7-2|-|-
CASSFASATQETQYF
TGTGCCAGCAGCTTCGCTTCGGCAACGCAAGAGACCCAGTACTTC
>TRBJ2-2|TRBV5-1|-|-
CASTLTRTGNTGELFF
TGCGCCAGCACCCTCACTAGGACTGGGAACACCGGGGAGCTGTTTTTT
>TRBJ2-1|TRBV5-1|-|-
CASSLPNVVNEQFF
TGCGCCAGTAGCTTGCCCAATGTAGTCAATGAGCAGTTCTTC
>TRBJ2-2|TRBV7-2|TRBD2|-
CASSLDLSGRADTGELFF
TGTGCCAGCAGCTTAGACCTCAGCGGGAGGGCCGACACCGGGGAGCTGTTTTTT
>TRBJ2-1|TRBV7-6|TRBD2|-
CASSSGLAGGYEQFF
TGTGCCAGCAGCTCGGGACTAGCGGGAGGGTATGAGCAGTTCTTC
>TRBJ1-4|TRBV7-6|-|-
CASSSGPNVKKLFF
TGTGCCAGCAGCTCGGGACCGAACGTTAAAAAACTGTTTTTT
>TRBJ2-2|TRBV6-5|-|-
CASRTTSTGELFF
TGTGCCAGCAGGACAACCTCCACCGGGGAGCTGTTTTTT
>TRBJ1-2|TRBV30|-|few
CACTAREKSGYTF
TGTGCCTGTACCGCCAGGGAAAAGAGTGGCTACACCTTC
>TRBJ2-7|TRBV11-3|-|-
CASSPQDHYEQYF
TGTGCCAGCAGCCCACAGGACCACTACGAGCAGTACTTC
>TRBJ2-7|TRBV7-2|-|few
CASNLGSNYEQYF
TGTGCCAGCAACTTGGGCAGCAACTACGAGCAGTACTTC
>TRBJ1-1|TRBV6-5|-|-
CASSSAKNTEAFF
TGTGCCAGCAGTTCGGCGAAGAACACTGAAGCTTTCTTT